A selection of T cell receptor beta chains follows, all from one sample in a study of T cells in localized non-small cell lung cancer. Method: immunoSEQ multiplex PCR; TCRdb's copy keeps in-frame clones and lacks some. There are about 980 clones in the sample; 15% to 20% occur only once, and around 11% lies in the top ten. Here the sequenced sample was lung tumor tissue, taken before any cancer treatment. The receptors originated from a man between 35 and 75 years old with stage II squamous cell lung carcinoma. Both conserved end residues are part of each CDR3. D genes are given only for firm matches. Clone size, where shown, is once, few, many, or a class for clones that have expanded.

TRBJ1-2 TRBD1 14 once TRBV6-8 TGTGCCAGCAGTGACAGGGGGGGGATGGGCGGCTACACCTTC CASSDRGGMGGYTF
TRBJ2-7 TRBD1 14 . TRBV6-8 TGTGCCAGCAGTTCATCGGACAGGGGTTACGAGCAGTACTTC CASSSSDRGYEQYF
TRBJ1-2 . 12 large TRBV19 TGTGCCACCTACCAGACAGGAGCGGGCTACACCTTC CATYQTGAGYTF
TRBJ1-2 TRBD1 14 few TRBV18 TGTGCCAGCTCAAGGGACAGGGGGCGTATTGGCTACACCTTC CASSRDRGRIGYTF
TRBJ1-1 . 11 . TRBV6-7 TGTGCCAGCAGTTACTCGAACCAGGCTTTCTTT CASSYSNQAFF
TRBJ1-6 . 16 medium-sized TRBV11-3 TGTGCCAGCAGTCCTCCTTGGGACCCGCATAATTCACCCCTCCACTTT CASSPPWDPHNSPLHF
TRBJ2-5 TRBD2 15 medium-sized TRBV9 TGTGCCAGCAGCCTAGGACTAGCGGGGACCGAGACCCAGTACTTC CASSLGLAGTETQYF
TRBJ2-7 . 14 few TRBV11-3 TGTGCCAGCAGCCCATCCGTTTTGCCCTACGAGCAGTACTTC CASSPSVLPYEQYF
TRBJ1-2 TRBD1 14 large TRBV11-3 TGTGCCAGCAGCCTCGGGACAGGGAAGCCTGGCTACACCTTC CASSLGTGKPGYTF
TRBJ1-2 TRBD1 13 . TRBV16 TGTGCCAGCAGCCAAAGGGACAGCGACGGCTACACCTTC CASSQRDSDGYTF
TRBJ2-7 . 12 . TRBV28 TGTGCCAGCAGGAGCGGCGGGTACGAGCAGTACTTC CASRSGGYEQYF
TRBJ1-3 TRBD1 17 . TRBV15 TGTGCCACCAGCAGAGGCAAAGAGGGGGCGCGAGGAAACACCATATATTTT CATSRGKEGARGNTIYF
TRBJ1-5 . 15 large TRBV19 TGTGCCAGTAGTCGGCGGCTATATAGCAATCAGCCCCAGCATTTT CASSRRLYSNQPQHF
TRBJ1-5 . 14 few TRBV6-8 TGTGCCAGCAGTTACGTCGACACTAATCAGCCCCAGCATTTT CASSYVDTNQPQHF
TRBJ2-7 . 15 . TRBV28 TGTGCCAGCAGTACCCCCAGGGGTTGGACCTACGAGCAGTACTTC CASSTPRGWTYEQYF
TRBJ2-6 . 14 . TRBV5-1 TGCGCCAGCAGCAGCACTTCTGGGGCCAACGTCCTGACTTTC CASSSTSGANVLTF
TRBJ2-7 . 14 few TRBV11-3 TGTGCCAGCAGCTTATTCCAGGGACCCTACGAGCAGTACTTC CASSLFQGPYEQYF
TRBJ2-7 . 12 . TRBV29-1 TGCAGCGTGGGGGACTTGTACTACGAGCAGTACTTC CSVGDLYYEQYF
TRBJ2-2 . 17 few TRBV9 TGTGCCAGCAGCCCCACCTCAAGGGGAACTAACACCGGGGAGCTGTTTTTT CASSPTSRGTNTGELFF
TRBJ2-1 TRBD2 17 medium-sized TRBV6-8 TGTGCCAGCAGTGGGGGGGGGACTAGCGGGATCTACAATGAGCAGTTCTTC CASSGGGTSGIYNEQFF
TRBJ2-1 TRBD2 16 . TRBV19 TGTGCCAGTAGTTATGAAGCGGGAGTAATCTACAATGAGCAGTTCTTC CASSYEAGVIYNEQFF
TRBJ1-1 TRBD1 16 . TRBV9 TGTGCCAGCAGCGTAGATACAGGGGGGATGAACACTGAAGCTTTCTTT CASSVDTGGMNTEAFF
TRBJ1-2 . 13 few TRBV6-8 TGTGCCAGCAGCATGGACGGAAACTATGGCTACACCTTC CASSMDGNYGYTF
TRBJ1-2 . 16 few TRBV19 TGTGCCAGTAGTATATGGGGCAGACCATCTAACTATGGCTACACCTTC CASSIWGRPSNYGYTF
TRBJ2-7 . 12 . TRBV28 TGTGCCAGCAGTTCTAATACAGGGAAGCAGTACTTC CASSSNTGKQYF
TRBJ2-7 TRBD1 15 few TRBV19 TGTGCCAGTAGTATCGGGACAGGTAATCAGGACGAGCAGTACTTC CASSIGTGNQDEQYF
TRBJ1-6 TRBD1 15 . TRBV30 TGTGCCTGGAGTCCAAGGACAGGGCAGGGTTCACCCCTCCACTTT CAWSPRTGQGSPLHF
TRBJ2-1 TRBD2 15 few TRBV9 TGTGCCAGCAGCGTGAGCGGGAGCTCCTACAATGAGCAGTTCTTC CASSVSGSSYNEQFF
TRBJ1-1 . 15 few TRBV6-8 TGTGCCAGCAGTTACTCCCGGGTGATGAACACTGAAGCTTTCTTT CASSYSRVMNTEAFF
TRBJ2-7 TRBD1 14 . TRBV19 TGTGCCAGTAAAGGGGACAGCCGGAACTACGAGCAGTACTTC CASKGDSRNYEQYF
TRBJ2-5 TRBD1 15 few TRBV18 TGTGCCAGCTCACCACCGGGGACAGGGGTAAAGACCCAGTACTTC CASSPPGTGVKTQYF
TRBJ2-6 . 15 few TRBV28 TGTGCCAGCAGTTTGCTGGACTCTGGGGCCAACGTCCTGACTTTC CASSLLDSGANVLTF
TRBJ2-2 TRBD1 15 few TRBV19 TGTGCCAGTAGTATGGGGACAGTAAACACCGGGGAGCTGTTTTTT CASSMGTVNTGELFF
TRBJ2-1 . 13 few TRBV6-8 TGTGCCAGCAGGCTTCTAGGGGAGAATGAGCAGTTCTTC CASRLLGENEQFF
TRBJ2-1 . 18 medium-sized TRBV11-3 TGTGCCAGCAGCGCCTGGCCGGACGGCCAGAGCCCCTACAATGAGCAGTTCTTC CASSAWPDGQSPYNEQFF
TRBJ2-7 . 12 . TRBV28 TGTGCCAGCAAGGGGTACACTAGCGAGCAGTACTTC CASKGYTSEQYF
TRBJ2-3 . 12 few TRBV28 TGTGCCAGCACCCCGCCCCGGGGTACGCAGTATTTT CASTPPRGTQYF
TRBJ1-6 TRBD1 15 . TRBV19 TGTGCCAGTAGTCCACAGACAGGGGATGGTTCACCCCTCCACTTT CASSPQTGDGSPLHF
TRBJ1-2 . 15 few TRBV19 TGTGCCAGTAGTATAGATGTGGCAGCACCGGTTGGCTACACCTTC CASSIDVAAPVGYTF
TRBJ2-5 . 17 medium-sized TRBV6-8 TGTGCCAGCAGCCCCTGGGGAAATACAGCGAACGAAGAGACCCAGTACTTC CASSPWGNTANEETQYF
TRBJ2-2 . 14 . TRBV29-1 TGCAGCGTTGAAGGGCCCAGATACACCGGGGAGCTGTTTTTT CSVEGPRYTGELFF
TRBJ2-7 . 12 . TRBV6-8 TGTGCCAGCGGCTACAGTTCCTACGAGCAGTACTTC CASGYSSYEQYF
TRBJ1-5 . 14 . TRBV11-3 TGTGCCAGCAGCTTATGGGGATACAATCAGCCCCAGCATTTT CASSLWGYNQPQHF
TRBJ1-1 . 13 few TRBV6-8 TGTGCCAGCAGTTACGGACAGAACACTGAAGCTTTCTTT CASSYGQNTEAFF
TRBJ1-6 . 13 . TRBV28 TGTGCCAGCAGCCCGGCGGCGCTTTCACCCCTCCACTTT CASSPAALSPLHF
TRBJ1-3 . 14 few TRBV6-8 TGTGCCAGCAGTGATGGAATCTCTGGAAACACCATATATTTT CASSDGISGNTIYF